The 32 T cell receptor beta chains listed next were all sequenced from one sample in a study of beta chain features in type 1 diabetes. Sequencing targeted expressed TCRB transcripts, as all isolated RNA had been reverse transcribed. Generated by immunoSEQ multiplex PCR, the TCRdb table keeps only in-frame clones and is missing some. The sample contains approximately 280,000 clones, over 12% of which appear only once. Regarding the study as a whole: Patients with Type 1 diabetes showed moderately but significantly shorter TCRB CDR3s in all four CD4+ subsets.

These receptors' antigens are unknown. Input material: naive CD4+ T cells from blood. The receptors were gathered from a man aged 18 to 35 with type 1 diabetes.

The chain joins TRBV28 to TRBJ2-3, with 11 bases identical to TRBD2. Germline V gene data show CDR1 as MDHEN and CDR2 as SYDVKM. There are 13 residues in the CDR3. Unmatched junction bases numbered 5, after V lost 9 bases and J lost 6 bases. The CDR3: CASTSGSMDTQYF. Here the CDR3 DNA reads TGTGCCAGTACTAGCGGGAGTATGGATACGCAGTATTTT.

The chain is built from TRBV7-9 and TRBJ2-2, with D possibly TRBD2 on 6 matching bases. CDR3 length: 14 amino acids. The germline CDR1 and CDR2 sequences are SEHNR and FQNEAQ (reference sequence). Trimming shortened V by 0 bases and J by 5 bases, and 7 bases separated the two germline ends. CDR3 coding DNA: TGTGCCAGCAGCTTAGCGGAGGGGACCGGGGAGCTGTTTTTT. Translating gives CASSLAEGTGELFF.

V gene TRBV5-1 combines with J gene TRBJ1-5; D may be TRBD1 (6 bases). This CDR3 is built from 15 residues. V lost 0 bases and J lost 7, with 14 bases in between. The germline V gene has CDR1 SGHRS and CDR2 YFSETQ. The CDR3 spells CASSLAGELRQPQHF. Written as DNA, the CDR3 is TGCGCCAGCAGCTTGGCAGGGGAGTTGAGGCAGCCCCAGCATTTT.

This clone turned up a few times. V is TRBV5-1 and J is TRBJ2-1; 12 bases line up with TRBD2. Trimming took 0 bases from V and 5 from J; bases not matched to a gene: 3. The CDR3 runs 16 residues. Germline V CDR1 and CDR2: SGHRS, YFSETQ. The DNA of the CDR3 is TGCGCCAGCAGCTTGGGCCTAGCGGGAGGGAACAATGAGCAGTTCTTC. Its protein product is CASSLGLAGGNNEQFF.

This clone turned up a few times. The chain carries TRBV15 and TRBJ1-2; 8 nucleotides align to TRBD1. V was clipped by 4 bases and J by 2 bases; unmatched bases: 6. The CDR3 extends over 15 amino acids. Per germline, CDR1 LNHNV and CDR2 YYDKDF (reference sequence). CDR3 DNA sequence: TGTGCCACCAGCACCTACGGACAGGGAAACTATGGCTACACCTTC. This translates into CATSTYGQGNYGYTF. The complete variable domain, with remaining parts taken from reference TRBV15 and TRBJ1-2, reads DAMVIQNPRYQVTQFGKPVTLSCSQTLNHNVMYWYQQKSSQAPKLLFHYYDKDFNNEADTPDNFQSRRPNTSFCFLDIRSPGLGDTAMYLCATSTYGQGNYGYTFGSGTRLTVV.

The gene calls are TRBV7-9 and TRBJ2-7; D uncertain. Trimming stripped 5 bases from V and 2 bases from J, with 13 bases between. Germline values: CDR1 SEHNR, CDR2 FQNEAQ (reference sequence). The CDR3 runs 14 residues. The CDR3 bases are TGTGCCAGCAGCCTGAGTAGCAGAACCTACGAGCAGTACTTC. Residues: CASSLSSRTYEQYF.

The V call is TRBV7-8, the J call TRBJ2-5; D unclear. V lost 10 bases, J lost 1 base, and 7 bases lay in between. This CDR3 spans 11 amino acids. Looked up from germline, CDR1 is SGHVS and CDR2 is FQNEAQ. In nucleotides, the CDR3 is TGTGCCATCACAAGCCAAGAGACCCAGTACTTC. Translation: CAITSQETQYF.

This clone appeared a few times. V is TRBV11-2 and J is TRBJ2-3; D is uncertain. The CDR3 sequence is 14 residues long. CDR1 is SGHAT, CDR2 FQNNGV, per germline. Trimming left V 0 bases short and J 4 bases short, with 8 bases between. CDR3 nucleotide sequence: TGTGCCAGCAGCTTAGAATTTAGTCCAGATACGCAGTATTTT. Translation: CASSLEFSPDTQYF.

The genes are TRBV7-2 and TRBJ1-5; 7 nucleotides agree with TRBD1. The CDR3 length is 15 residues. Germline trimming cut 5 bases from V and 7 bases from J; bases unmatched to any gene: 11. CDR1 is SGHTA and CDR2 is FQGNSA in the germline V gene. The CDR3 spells CASSRVQGWGQPQHF. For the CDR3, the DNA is TGTGCCAGCAGCAGAGTACAGGGGTGGGGACAGCCCCAGCATTTT.

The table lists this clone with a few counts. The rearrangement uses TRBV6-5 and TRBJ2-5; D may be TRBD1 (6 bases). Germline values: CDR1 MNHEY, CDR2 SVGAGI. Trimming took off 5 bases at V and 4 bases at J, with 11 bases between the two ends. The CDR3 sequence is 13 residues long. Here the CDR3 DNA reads TGTGCCAGCAGTCCAGGGGCGGGAGAGACCCAGTACTTC. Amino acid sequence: CASSPGAGETQYF.

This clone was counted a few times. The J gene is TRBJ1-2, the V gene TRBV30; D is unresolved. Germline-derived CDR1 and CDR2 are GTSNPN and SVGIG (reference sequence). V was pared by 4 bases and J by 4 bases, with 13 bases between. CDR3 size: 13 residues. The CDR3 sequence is CAWTPPRPYGYTF. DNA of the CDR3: TGTGCCTGGACTCCCCCGCGGCCCTATGGCTACACCTTC.

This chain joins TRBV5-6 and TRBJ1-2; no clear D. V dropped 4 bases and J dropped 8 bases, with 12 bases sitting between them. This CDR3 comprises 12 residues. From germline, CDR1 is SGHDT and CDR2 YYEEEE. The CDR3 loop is CASSGSFLGYTF. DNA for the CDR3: TGTGCCAGCAGCGGCTCGTTCCTCGGCTACACCTTC.

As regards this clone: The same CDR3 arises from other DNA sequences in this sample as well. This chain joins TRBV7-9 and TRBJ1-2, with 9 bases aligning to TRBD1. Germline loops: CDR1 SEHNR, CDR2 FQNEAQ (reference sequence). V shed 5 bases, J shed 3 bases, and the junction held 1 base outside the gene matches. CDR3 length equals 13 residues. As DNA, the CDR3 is TGTGCCAGCAGCCGGGACAGGGACTATGGCTACACCTTC. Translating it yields CASSRDRDYGYTF.

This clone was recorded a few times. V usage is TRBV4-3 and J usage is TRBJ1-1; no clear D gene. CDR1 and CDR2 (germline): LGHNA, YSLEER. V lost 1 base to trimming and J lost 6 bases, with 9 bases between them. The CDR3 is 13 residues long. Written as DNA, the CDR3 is TGCGCCAGCAGCCAAGGCCATCAGGCTGAAGCTTTCTTT. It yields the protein CASSQGHQAEAFF.

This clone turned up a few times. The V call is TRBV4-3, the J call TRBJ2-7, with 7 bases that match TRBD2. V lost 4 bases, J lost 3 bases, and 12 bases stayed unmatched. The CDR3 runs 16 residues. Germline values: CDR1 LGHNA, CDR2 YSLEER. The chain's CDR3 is CASSPGGALRSYEQYF. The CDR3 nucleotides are TGCGCCAGCAGCCCGGGAGGAGCCTTACGCAGCTACGAGCAGTACTTC.

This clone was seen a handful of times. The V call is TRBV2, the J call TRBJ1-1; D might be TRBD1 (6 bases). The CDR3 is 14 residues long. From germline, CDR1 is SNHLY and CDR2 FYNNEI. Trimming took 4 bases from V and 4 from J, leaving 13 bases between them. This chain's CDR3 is CASSAGTRATEAFF. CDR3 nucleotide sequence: TGTGCCAGCAGTGCCGGGACACGGGCCACTGAAGCTTTCTTT.

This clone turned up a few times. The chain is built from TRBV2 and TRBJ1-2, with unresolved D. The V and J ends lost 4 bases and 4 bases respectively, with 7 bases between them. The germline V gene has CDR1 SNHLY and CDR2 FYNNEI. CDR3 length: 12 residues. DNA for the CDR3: TGTGCCAGCAGTGTGGGGAGCTATGGCTACACCTTC. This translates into CASSVGSYGYTF. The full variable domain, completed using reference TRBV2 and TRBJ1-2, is EPEVTQTPSHQVTQMGQEVILRCVPISNHLYFYWYRQILGQKVEFLVSFYNNEISEKSEIFDDQFSVERPDGSNFTLKIRSTKLEDSAMYFCASSVGSYGYTFGSGTRLTVV.

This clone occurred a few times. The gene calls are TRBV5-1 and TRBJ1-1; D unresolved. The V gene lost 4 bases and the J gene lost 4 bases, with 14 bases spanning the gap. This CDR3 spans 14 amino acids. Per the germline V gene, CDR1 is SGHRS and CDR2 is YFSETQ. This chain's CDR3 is CASSAPRDGTEAFF. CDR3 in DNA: TGCGCCAGCAGCGCGCCGAGGGATGGCACTGAAGCTTTCTTT.

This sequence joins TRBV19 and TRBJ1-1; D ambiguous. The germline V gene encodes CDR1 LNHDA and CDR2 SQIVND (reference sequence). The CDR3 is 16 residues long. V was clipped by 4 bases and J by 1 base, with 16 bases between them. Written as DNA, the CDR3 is TGTGCCAGTAGTACCTTCTTCAGGACTTCGAACACTGAAGCTTTCTTT. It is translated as CASSTFFRTSNTEAFF.

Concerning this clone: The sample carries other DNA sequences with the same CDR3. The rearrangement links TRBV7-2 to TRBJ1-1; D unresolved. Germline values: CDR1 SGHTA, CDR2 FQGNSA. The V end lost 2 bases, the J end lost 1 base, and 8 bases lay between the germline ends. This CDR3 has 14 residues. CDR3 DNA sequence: TGTGCCAGCAGCTTAACCGGCGGGAACACTGAAGCTTTCTTT. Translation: CASSLTGGNTEAFF.

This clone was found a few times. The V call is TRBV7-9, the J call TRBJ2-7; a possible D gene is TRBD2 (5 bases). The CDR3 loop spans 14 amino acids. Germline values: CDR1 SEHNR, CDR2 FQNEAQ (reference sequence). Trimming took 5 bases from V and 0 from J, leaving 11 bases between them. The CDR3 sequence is CASSKAAASYEQYF. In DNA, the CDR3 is TGTGCCAGCAGCAAAGCGGCGGCCTCCTACGAGCAGTACTTC.

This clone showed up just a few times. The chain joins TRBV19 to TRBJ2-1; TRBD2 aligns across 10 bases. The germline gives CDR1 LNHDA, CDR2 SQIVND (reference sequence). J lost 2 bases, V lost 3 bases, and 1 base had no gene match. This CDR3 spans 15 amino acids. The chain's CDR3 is CASSITSGAYNEQFF. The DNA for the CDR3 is TGTGCCAGTAGTATCACTAGCGGGGCCTACAATGAGCAGTTCTTC.

In nucleotides, the CDR3 is TGTGCCAGCAGCGAGATTAATACCCGGGGGACGCAGTATTTT. This codes for CASSEINTRGTQYF. The chain has TRBV9 and TRBJ2-3; a weak D match, TRBD2 (6 bases). The CDR3 spans 14 residues. The germline gives CDR1 SGDLS, CDR2 YYNGEE. The V end lost 3 bases, the J end lost 9 bases, and 17 bases lay between the germline ends.

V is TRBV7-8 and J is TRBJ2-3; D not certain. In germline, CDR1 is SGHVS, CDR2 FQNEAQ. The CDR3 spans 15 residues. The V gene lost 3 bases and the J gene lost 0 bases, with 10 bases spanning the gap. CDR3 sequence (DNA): TGTGCCAGCAGCTTGGCCCTTATTAGCACAGATACGCAGTATTTT. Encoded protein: CASSLALISTDTQYF.

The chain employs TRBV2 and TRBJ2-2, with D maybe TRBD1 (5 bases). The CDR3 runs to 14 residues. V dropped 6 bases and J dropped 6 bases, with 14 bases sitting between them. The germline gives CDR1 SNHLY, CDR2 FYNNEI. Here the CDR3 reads CASRETAWAGELFF. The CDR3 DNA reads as TGTGCCAGCAGAGAGACAGCGTGGGCCGGGGAGCTGTTTTTT.

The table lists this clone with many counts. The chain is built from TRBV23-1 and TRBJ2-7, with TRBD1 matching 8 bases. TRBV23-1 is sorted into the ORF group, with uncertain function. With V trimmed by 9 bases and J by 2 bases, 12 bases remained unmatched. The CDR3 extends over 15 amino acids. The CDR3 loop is CARVLGTGPTYEQYF. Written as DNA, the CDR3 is TGCGCCAGGGTACTCGGGACAGGCCCTACCTACGAGCAGTACTTC.

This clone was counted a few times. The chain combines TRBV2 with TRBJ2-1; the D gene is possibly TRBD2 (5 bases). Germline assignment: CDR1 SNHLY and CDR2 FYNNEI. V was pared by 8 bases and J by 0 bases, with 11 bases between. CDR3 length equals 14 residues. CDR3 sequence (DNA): TGTGCCAGCCGAGAGCGGAGCTCCTACAATGAGCAGTTCTTC. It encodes CASRERSSYNEQFF.

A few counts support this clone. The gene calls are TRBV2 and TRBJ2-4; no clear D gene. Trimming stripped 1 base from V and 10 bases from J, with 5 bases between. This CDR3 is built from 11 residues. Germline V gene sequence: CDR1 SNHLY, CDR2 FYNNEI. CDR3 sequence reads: CASSEERIQYF. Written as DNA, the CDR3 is TGTGCCAGCAGTGAAGAGAGGATTCAGTACTTC.

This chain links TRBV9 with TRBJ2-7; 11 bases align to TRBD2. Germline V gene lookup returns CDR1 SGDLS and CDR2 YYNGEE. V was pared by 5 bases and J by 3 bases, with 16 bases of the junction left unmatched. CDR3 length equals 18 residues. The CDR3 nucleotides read TGTGCCAGCAGTCCTCTTCCTTGGGGACTAGCGGATTTCTACGAGCAGTACTTC. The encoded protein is CASSPLPWGLADFYEQYF.

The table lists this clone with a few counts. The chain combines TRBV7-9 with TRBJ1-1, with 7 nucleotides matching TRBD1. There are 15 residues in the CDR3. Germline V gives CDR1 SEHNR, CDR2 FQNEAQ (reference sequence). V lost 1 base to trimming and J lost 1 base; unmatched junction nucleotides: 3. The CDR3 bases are TGTGCCAGCAGCTTAGGGGACAGAGAGAACACTGAAGCTTTCTTT. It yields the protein CASSLGDRENTEAFF. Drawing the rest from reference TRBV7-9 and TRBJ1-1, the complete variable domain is DTGVSQNPRHKITKRGQNVTFRCDPISEHNRLYWYRQTLGQGPEFLTYFQNEAQLEKSRLLSDRFSAERPKGSFSTLEIQRTEQGDSAMYLCASSLGDRENTEAFFGQGTRLTVV.

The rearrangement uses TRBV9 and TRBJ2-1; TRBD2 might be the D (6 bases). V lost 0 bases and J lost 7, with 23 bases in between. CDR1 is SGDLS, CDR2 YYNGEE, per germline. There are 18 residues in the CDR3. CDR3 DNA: TGTGCCAGCAGCGTAGGTCTCGGACCCACTAGCAGGTTTAATGAGCAGTTCTTC. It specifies CASSVGLGPTSRFNEQFF.

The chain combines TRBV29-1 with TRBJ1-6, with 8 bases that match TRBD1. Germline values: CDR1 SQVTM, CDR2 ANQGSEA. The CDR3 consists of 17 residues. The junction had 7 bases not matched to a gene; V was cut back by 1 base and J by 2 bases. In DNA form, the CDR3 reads TGCAGCGTTGAAGGACAGGGGCCAAACCCCTATAATTCACCCCTCCACTTT. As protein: CSVEGQGPNPYNSPLHF. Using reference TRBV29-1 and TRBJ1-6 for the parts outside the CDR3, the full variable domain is SAVISQKPSRDICQRGTSLTIQCQVDSQVTMMFWYRQQPGQSLTLIATANQGSEATYESGFVIDKFPISRPNLTFSTLTVSNMSPEDSSIYLCSVEGQGPNPYNSPLHFGNGTRLTVT.